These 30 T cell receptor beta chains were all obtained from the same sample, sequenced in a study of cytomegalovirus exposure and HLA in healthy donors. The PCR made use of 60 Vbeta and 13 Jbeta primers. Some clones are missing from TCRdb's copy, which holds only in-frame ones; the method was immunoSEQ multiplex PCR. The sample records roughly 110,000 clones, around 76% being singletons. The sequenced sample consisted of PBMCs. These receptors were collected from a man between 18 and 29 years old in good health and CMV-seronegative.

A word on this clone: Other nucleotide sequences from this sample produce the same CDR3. In DNA, the CDR3 is TGTGCCAGCAGCTTACTCTACGAGCAGTACTTC. It yields the protein CASSLLYEQYF. The rearrangement links TRBV7-2 to TRBJ2-7; D gene uncertain. Germline V gene data show CDR1 as SGHTA and CDR2 as FQGNSA. Trimming left V 2 bases short and J 3 bases short, with 2 bases between. The CDR3 length is 11 residues.

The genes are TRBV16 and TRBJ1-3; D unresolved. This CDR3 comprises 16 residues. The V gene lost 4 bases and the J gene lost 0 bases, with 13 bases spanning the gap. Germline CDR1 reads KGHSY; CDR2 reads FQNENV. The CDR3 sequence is CASSPPWASSGNTIYF. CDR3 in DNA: TGTGCCAGCAGCCCCCCCTGGGCTTCCTCTGGAAACACCATATATTTT.

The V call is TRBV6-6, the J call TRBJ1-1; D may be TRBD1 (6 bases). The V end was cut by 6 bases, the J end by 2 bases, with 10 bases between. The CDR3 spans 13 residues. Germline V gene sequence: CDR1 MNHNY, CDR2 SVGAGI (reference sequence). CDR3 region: CASSQTGNTEAFF. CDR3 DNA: TGTGCCAGCAGCCAGACAGGCAACACTGAAGCTTTCTTT.

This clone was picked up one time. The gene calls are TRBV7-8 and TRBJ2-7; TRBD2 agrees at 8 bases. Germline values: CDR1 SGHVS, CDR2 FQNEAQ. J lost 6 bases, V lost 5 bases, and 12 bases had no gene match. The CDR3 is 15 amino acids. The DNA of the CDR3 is TGTGCCAGCAGCGAATACGGGACTAGACAATCCGAGCAGTACTTC. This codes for CASSEYGTRQSEQYF.

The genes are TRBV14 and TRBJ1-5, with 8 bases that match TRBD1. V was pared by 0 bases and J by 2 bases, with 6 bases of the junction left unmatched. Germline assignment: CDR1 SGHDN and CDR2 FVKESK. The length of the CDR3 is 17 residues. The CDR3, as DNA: TGTGCCAGCAGCCAAGAGACAGGGGCCCCTCGCAATCAGCCCCAGCATTTT. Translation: CASSQETGAPRNQPQHF.

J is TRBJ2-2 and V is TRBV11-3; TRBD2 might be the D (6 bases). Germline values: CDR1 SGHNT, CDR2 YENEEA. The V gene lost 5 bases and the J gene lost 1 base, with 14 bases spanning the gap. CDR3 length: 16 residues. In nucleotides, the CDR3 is TGTGCCAGCAGCCAGGCCAGCGGGCGGAACACCGGGGAGCTGTTTTTT. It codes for CASSQASGRNTGELFF.

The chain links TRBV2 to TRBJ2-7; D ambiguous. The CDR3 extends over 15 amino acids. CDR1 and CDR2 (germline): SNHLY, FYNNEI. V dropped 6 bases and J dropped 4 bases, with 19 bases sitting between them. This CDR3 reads CASREPGPRLYEQYF. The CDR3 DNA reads TGTGCCAGCAGGGAACCGGGTCCCCGCCTTTACGAGCAGTACTTC.

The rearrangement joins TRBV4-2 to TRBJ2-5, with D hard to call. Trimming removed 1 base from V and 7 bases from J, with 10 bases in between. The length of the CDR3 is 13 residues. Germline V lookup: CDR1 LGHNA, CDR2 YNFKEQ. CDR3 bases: TGTGCCAGCAGCCAAGCCCTTCCAGGGACCCAGTACTTC. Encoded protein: CASSQALPGTQYF.

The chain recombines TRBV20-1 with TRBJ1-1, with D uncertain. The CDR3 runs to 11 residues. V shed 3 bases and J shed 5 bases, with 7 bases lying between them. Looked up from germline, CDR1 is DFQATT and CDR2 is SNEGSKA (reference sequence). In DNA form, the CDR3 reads TGCAGTGCTAGGTGGAGAACTGAAGCTTTCTTT. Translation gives CSARWRTEAFF.

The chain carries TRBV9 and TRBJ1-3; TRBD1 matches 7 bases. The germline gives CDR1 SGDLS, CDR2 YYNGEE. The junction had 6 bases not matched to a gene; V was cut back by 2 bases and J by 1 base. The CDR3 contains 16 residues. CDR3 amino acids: CASSVKQGSSGNTIYF. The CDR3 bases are TGTGCCAGCAGCGTCAAACAGGGGTCTTCTGGAAACACCATATATTTT.

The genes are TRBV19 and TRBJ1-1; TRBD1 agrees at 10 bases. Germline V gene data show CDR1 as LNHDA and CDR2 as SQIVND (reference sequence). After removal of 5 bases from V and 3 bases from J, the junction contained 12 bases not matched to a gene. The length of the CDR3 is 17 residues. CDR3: CASSPGTGAVWDTEAFF. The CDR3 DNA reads TGTGCCAGTAGTCCTGGGACAGGGGCGGTTTGGGACACTGAAGCTTTCTTT.

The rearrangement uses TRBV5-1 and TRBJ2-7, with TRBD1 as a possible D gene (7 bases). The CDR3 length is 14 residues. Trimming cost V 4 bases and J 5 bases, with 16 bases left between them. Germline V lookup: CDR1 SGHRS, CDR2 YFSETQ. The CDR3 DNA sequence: TGCGCCAGCAGCGCCGCGACAGGGAGGAACGAGCAGTACTTC. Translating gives CASSAATGRNEQYF.

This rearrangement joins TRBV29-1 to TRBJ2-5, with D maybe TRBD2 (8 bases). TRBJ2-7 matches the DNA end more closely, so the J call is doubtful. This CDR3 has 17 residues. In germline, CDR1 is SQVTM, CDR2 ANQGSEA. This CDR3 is CSPGGGQPTEDSYEQYF. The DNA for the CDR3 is TGCAGTCCCGGGGGGGGACAGCCCACAGAAGACTCCTACGAGCAGTACTTC.

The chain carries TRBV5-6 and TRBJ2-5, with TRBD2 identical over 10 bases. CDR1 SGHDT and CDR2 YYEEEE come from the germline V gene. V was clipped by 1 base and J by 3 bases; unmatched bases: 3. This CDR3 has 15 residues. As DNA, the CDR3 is TGTGCCAGCAGCTTGTTTGGGACTAGCGAAGAGACCCAGTACTTC. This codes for CASSLFGTSEETQYF.

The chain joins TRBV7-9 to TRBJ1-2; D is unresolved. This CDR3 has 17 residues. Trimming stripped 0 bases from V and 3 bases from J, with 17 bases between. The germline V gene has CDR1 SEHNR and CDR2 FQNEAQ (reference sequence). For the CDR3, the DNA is TGTGCCAGCAGCTTAGCAACGGGAGAGGGTGGCGACTATGGCTACACCTTC. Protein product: CASSLATGEGGDYGYTF.

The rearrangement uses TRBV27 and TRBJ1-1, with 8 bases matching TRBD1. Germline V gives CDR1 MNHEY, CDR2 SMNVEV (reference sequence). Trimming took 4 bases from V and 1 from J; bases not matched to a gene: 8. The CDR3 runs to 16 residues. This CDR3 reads CASSSDRGRGNTEAFF. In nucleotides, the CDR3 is TGTGCCAGCAGTTCCGACAGGGGTCGGGGGAACACTGAAGCTTTCTTT.

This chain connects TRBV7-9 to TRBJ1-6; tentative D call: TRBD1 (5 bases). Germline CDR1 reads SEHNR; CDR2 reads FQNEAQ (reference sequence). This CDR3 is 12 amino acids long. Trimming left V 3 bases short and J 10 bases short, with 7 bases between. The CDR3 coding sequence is TGTGCCAGCAGCTTGGGGCCCTCACCCCTCCACTTT. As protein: CASSLGPSPLHF.

CDR3 bases: TGCGCCAGCAGCTTGGCGACAGGAGTTGGCGGGGATACGCAGTATTTT. Protein: CASSLATGVGGDTQYF. This chain joins TRBV5-1 and TRBJ2-3; D is possibly TRBD1 (6 bases). The V end lost 0 bases, the J end lost 6 bases, and 17 bases lay between the germline ends. This CDR3 contains 16 residues. Germline CDR1 and CDR2: SGHRS and YFSETQ. Complete variable domain (other parts from reference TRBV5-1 and TRBJ2-3): KAGVTQTPRYLIKTRGQQVTLSCSPISGHRSVSWYQQTPGQGLQFLFEYFSETQRNKGNFPGRFSGRQFSNSRSEMNVSTLELGDSALYLCASSLATGVGGDTQYFGPGTRLTVL.

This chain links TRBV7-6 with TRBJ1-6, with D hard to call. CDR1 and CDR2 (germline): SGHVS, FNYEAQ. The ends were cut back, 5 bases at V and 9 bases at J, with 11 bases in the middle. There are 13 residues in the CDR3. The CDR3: CASSITPGSPLHF. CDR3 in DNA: TGTGCCAGCAGCATAACCCCCGGTTCACCCCTCCACTTT. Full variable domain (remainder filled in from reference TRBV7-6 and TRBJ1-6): GAGVSQSPRYKVTKRGQDVALRCDPISGHVSLYWYRQALGQGPEFLTYFNYEAQQDKSGLPNDRFSAERPEGSISTLTIQRTEQRDSAMYRCASSITPGSPLHFGNGTRLTVT.

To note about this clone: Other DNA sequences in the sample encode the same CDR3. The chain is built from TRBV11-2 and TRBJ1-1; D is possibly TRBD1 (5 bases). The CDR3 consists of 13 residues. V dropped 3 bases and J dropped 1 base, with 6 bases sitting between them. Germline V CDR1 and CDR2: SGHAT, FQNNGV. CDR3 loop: CASSFQGNTEAFF. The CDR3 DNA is TGTGCCAGCAGCTTTCAGGGGAACACTGAAGCTTTCTTT.

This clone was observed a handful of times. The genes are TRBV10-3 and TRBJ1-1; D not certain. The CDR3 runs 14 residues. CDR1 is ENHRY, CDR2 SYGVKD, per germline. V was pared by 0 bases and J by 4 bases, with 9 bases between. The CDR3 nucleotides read TGTGCCATCAGTGAGTCTGAGGGATCCACTGAAGCTTTCTTT. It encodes CAISESEGSTEAFF.

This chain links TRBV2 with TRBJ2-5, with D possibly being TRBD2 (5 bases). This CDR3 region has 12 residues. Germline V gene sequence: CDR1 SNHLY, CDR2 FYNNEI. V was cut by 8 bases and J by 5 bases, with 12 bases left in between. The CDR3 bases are TGTGCCAGCGGACTGCTAAGGGAGACCCAGTACTTC. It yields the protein CASGLLRETQYF.

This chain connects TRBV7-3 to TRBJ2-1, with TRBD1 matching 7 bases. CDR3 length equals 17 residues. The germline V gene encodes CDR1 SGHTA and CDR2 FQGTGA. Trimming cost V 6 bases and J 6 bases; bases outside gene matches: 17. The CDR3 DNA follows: TGTGCCAGCAGACCGAATCCGACAGGGTTGGGTGGCAATGAGCAGTTCTTC. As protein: CASRPNPTGLGGNEQFF.

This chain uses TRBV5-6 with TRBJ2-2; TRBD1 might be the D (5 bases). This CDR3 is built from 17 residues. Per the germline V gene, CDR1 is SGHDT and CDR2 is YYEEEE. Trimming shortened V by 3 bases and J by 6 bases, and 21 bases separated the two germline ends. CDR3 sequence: CASSSIQAPSWPGELFF. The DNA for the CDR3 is TGTGCCAGCAGCTCCATACAGGCGCCCTCTTGGCCCGGGGAGCTGTTTTTT.

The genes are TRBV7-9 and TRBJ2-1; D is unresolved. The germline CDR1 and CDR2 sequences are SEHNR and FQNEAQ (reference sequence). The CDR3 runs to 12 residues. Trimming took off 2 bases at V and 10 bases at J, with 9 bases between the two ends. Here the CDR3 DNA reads TGTGCCAGCAGCTTATCAGAACGCGAGCAGTTCTTC. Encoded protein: CASSLSEREQFF.

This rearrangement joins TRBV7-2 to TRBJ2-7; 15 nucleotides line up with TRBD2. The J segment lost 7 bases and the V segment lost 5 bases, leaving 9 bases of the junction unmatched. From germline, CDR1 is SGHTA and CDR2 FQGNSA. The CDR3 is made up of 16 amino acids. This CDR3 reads CASSPGLAGGRGEQYF. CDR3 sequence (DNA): TGTGCCAGCAGCCCGGGACTAGCGGGGGGCAGGGGGGAGCAGTACTTC.

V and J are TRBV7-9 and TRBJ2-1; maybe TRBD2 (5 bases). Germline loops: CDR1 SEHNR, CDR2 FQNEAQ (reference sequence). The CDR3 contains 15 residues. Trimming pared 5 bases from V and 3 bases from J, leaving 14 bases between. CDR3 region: CASSGTRDVYNEQFF. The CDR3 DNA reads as TGTGCCAGCAGCGGAACTAGAGACGTCTACAATGAGCAGTTCTTC.

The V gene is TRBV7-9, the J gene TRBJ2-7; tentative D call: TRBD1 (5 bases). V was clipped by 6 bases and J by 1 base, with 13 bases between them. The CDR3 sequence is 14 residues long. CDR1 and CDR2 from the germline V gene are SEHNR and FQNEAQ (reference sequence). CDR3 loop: CASRPGQSSYEQYF. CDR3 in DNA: TGTGCCAGCAGACCCGGACAAAGTTCCTACGAGCAGTACTTC.

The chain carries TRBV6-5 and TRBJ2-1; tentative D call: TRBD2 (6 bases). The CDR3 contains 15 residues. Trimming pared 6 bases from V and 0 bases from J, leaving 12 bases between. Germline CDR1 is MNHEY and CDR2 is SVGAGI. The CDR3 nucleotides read TGTGCCAGCAGCCAGGAGGGGAGCTCCTACAATGAGCAGTTCTTC. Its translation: CASSQEGSSYNEQFF.

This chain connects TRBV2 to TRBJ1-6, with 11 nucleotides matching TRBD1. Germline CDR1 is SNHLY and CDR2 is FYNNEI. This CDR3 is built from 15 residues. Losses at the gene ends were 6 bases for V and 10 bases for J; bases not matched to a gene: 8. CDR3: CASSGQGAQGSPLHF. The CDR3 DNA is TGTGCCAGCAGCGGACAGGGGGCGCAGGGATCACCCCTCCACTTT.